The 14 T cell receptor beta chains given below trace back to one sample, sequenced in a study of T cell repertoires in cytomegalovirus infection. TCRdb reprocessed the reads via MiXCR and lists one record per CDR3 protein. The profile shows some 900,000 distinct CDR3 sequences, 30% to 35% of them singletons. Antigens for these TCRs are unknown. This material consisted of cultured CD8+ T cells from PBMCs, taken from culture after CMV antigen stimulation. The receptors come from a human donor in good health (CMV status not recorded). Some clones in this sample may be carry-over from other donors' samples.

The table lists this clonotype with a few counts. The chain uses TRBV7-9 and TRBJ2-3; TRBD2 might be the D (6 bases). Trimming took 2 bases from V and 6 from J, leaving 21 bases between them. CDR1 is SEHNR and CDR2 is FQNEAQ in the germline V gene (reference sequence). This CDR3 spans 17 amino acids. The CDR3 loop is CASSLTNLGPREDTQYF. The CDR3, as DNA: TGTGCCAGCAGCTTAACCAACCTCGGGCCTCGGGAGGATACGCAGTATTTT. Filled out from reference TRBV7-9 and TRBJ2-3, the complete variable domain reads DTGVSQNPRHKITKRGQNVTFRCDPISEHNRLYWYRQTLGQGPEFLTYFQNEAQLEKSRLLSDRFSAERPKGSFSTLEIQRTEQGDSAMYLCASSLTNLGPREDTQYFGPGTRLTVL.

The CDR3 DNA reads as TGTGCCACCAGCAGGGGTGCTGATGGGGAGCTGTTTTTT. Its translation is CATSRGADGELFF. This chain links TRBV15 with TRBJ2-2; no definite D call. The V end lost 3 bases, the J end lost 8 bases, and 10 bases lay between the germline ends. This CDR3 region has 13 residues. Germline V CDR1 and CDR2: LNHNV, YYDKDF (reference sequence).

In its sample, this clonotype was seen a few times. V gene TRBV4-1 combines with J gene TRBJ2-1, with TRBD1 matching 8 bases. The CDR3 contains 17 residues. Trimming cost V 0 bases and J 2 bases; bases outside gene matches: 6. Germline CDR1 reads MGHRA; CDR2 reads YSYEKL. The CDR3 DNA follows: TGCGCCAGCAGCCAAGATCTCGTGACAGGGGCCTACAATGAGCAGTTCTTC. It specifies CASSQDLVTGAYNEQFF.

In this sample, this clonotype turned up a few times. The chain employs TRBV11-2 and TRBJ2-7; 7 nucleotides align to TRBD2. The CDR3 spans 15 residues. Trimming removed 0 bases from V and 4 bases from J; junction bases left unmatched: 6. Germline loops: CDR1 SGHAT, CDR2 FQNNGV. CDR3 in amino acids: CASSLDRGVPYEQYF. CDR3 nucleotide sequence: TGTGCCAGCAGCTTAGATCGGGGGGTACCGTACGAGCAGTACTTC.

This clonotype was counted only a few times. V and J are TRBV3-1 and TRBJ1-1; possible D gene TRBD1, 6 bases. This CDR3 is 16 amino acids long. Germline CDR1 reads LGHDT; CDR2 reads YNNKEL (reference sequence). V dropped 0 bases and J dropped 1 base, with 12 bases sitting between them. The DNA of the CDR3 is TGTGCCAGCAGCCAAGATCATGAACAGGGGAACACTGAAGCTTTCTTT. Translation: CASSQDHEQGNTEAFF.

This clonotype has at least ten counts. The rearrangement uses TRBV19 and TRBJ2-4; D is perhaps TRBD2 (6 bases). This CDR3 contains 17 residues. The ends were cut back, 10 bases at V and 2 bases at J, with 24 bases in the middle. Germline CDR1 LNHDA, CDR2 SQIVND (reference sequence). The chain's CDR3 is CATKQRDRAGTKNIQYF. Here the CDR3 DNA reads TGTGCCACAAAACAGAGAGACCGTGCGGGGACCAAAAACATTCAGTACTTC.

The chain employs TRBV5-1 and TRBJ1-2; D remains unclear. The CDR3 consists of 13 residues. CDR1 and CDR2 from the germline V gene are SGHRS and YFSETQ. V gave up 4 bases and J gave up 4 bases, with 11 bases separating them. The CDR3 nucleotides are TGCGCCAGCAGCCACGACGGATTCTATGGCTACACCTTC. Amino acid sequence: CASSHDGFYGYTF.

This clonotype occurred a few times. The CDR3 coding sequence is TGTGCCAGCCTAGGCGGAATCGAGCAGTTCTTC. Residues: CASLGGIEQFF. V is TRBV7-9 and J is TRBJ2-1; D is unclear. The V gene's germline CDR1 is SEHNR and CDR2 FQNEAQ (reference sequence). The CDR3 covers 11 residues. Trimming took 8 bases from V and 10 from J, leaving 12 bases between them.

With regard to this clonotype: One junction end disagrees with the germline gene, perhaps due to a read error. CDR3: CTSKAVRGREKLFF. The CDR3, as DNA: TGTACCAGCAAAGCCGTCAGGGGCCGAGAAAAACTGTTTTTT. The chain is built from TRBV28 and TRBJ1-4, with D possibly being TRBD1 (6 bases). Germline CDR1 reads MDHEN; CDR2 reads SYDVKM. The CDR3 has 14 amino acids.

The genes are TRBV6-1 and TRBJ1-3; 7 positions match TRBD1. The junction had 6 bases not matched to a gene; V was cut back by 2 bases and J by 2 bases. The germline V gene has CDR1 MNHNS and CDR2 SASEGT. The CDR3 has 16 amino acids. The CDR3 DNA reads TGTGCCAGCAGTGAACGGGTAGGGGGCACTGGAAACACCATATATTTT. Protein: CASSERVGGTGNTIYF.

This clonotype was counted a few times. The genes are TRBV7-2 and TRBJ2-4, with 8 bases aligning to TRBD1. Germline V gene lookup returns CDR1 SGHTA and CDR2 FQGNSA. The CDR3 is made up of 15 amino acids. The ends lost 1 base at V and 4 bases at J; junction bases unmatched: 3. CDR3 bases: TGTGCCAGCAGCTTAGTAACAGGGGGTAAAAACATTCAGTACTTC. Translation: CASSLVTGGKNIQYF.

This chain uses TRBV27 with TRBJ1-5; D unresolved. V was trimmed by 2 bases and J by 5 bases, leaving 10 bases between them. Per the germline V gene, CDR1 is MNHEY and CDR2 is SMNVEV (reference sequence). There are 14 residues in the CDR3. The CDR3 nucleotides are TGTGCCAGCAGTTTAACGGAGTGGGATCAGCCCCAGCATTTT. Translating it yields CASSLTEWDQPQHF.

The CDR3 protein is CASSPQAGVRNEQFF. CDR3 bases: TGTGCCAGCTCACCACAGGCAGGGGTGAGGAATGAGCAGTTCTTC. The V call is TRBV18, the J call TRBJ2-1; D is perhaps TRBD1 (6 bases). The V end was cut by 1 base, the J end by 7 bases, with 14 bases between. CDR1 and CDR2 from the germline V gene are KGHSH and LQKENI. This CDR3 has 15 residues.

On this clonotype: This likely comes from a read error, as the CDR3 has no conserved phenylalanine or tryptophan at its end. The V call is TRBV5-1, the J call TRBJ1-3, with D maybe TRBD1 (5 bases). The V gene's germline CDR1 is SGHRS and CDR2 YFSETQ. Trimming removed 3 bases from V and 0 bases from J, with 13 bases in between. The CDR3 is made up of 16 amino acids. The CDR3 sequence is CASSYQKGSSGNTIYL. As DNA, the CDR3 is TGCGCCAGCAGCTATCAAAAGGGGAGCTCTGGAAACACCATATATTTA.